What follows are 22 T cell receptor beta chains derived from one specimen sequenced in a study of T cell responses to AZD1222 COVID-19 vaccine. The protocol was immunoSEQ multiplex PCR, while the TCRdb copy is restricted to in-frame clones and leaves out a portion. Here the sample spans 140,000 to 150,000 clones, 90% to 95% being singletons. Sequenced here: peripheral blood, sampled on day 0 of AZD1222 vaccination. The receptors shown here come from an adult in good health.

The chain carries TRBV6-5 and TRBJ1-3; possible D gene TRBD1, 5 bases. Germline V gene lookup returns CDR1 MNHEY and CDR2 SVGAGI. The CDR3 is 15 residues long. The V gene lost 3 bases and the J gene lost 6 bases, with 15 bases spanning the gap. CDR3 sequence: CASSYYRGGANTIYF. In DNA, the CDR3 is TGTGCCAGCAGTTATTACCGGGGAGGGGCAAACACCATATATTTT.

The chain uses TRBV6-1 and TRBJ2-7; no clear D gene. Between the trimmed V and J ends, which lost 0 bases and 2 bases, there was a span of 11 bases. The CDR3 runs 15 residues. Germline V lookup: CDR1 MNHNS, CDR2 SASEGT. The CDR3 is CASSEALVDPYEQYF. CDR3 nucleotides: TGTGCCAGCAGTGAAGCGCTTGTGGACCCCTACGAGCAGTACTTC.

V and J are TRBV9 and TRBJ1-6; no definite D call. V lost 0 bases and J 10 bases, leaving 11 bases between the germline ends. The germline V gene has CDR1 SGDLS and CDR2 YYNGEE. The CDR3 length is 14 residues. In DNA form, the CDR3 reads TGTGCCAGCAGCGTAGTGGCCGAGGGATCACCCCTCCACTTT. It is translated as CASSVVAEGSPLHF.

V gene TRBV5-5 combines with J gene TRBJ1-2; 7 bases are a match to TRBD1. Germline V gene data show CDR1 as SGHKS and CDR2 as YYEKEE (reference sequence). Trimming removed 0 bases from V and 4 bases from J; junction bases left unmatched: 6. The CDR3 spans 15 residues. The CDR3 sequence is CASSLAGQTSYGYTF. CDR3 DNA: TGTGCCAGCAGCTTGGCGGGACAGACAAGCTATGGCTACACCTTC. Together with reference TRBV5-5 and TRBJ1-2, the CDR3 gives the full variable domain: DAGVTQSPTHLIKTRGQQVTLRCSPISGHKSVSWYQQVLGQGPQFIFQYYEKEERGRGNFPDRFSARQFPNYSSELNVNALLLGDSALYLCASSLAGQTSYGYTFGSGTRLTVV.

The rearrangement uses TRBV7-3 and TRBJ2-5; D may be TRBD1 or TRBD2 (5 bases each). Germline CDR1 is SGHTA and CDR2 is FQGTGA. This CDR3 contains 15 residues. The V and J ends lost 5 bases and 5 bases respectively, with 18 bases between them. The CDR3 nucleotides read TGTGCCAGCAGCCCGTTAGGGGACCAGCAGGAGACCCAGTACTTC. Its protein product is CASSPLGDQQETQYF.

The V call is TRBV4-1, the J call TRBJ2-2; 10 bases fit TRBD2. The CDR3 extends over 16 amino acids. J gave up 7 bases and V 1 base, and 6 bases lay outside the gene matches. Germline V gene lookup returns CDR1 MGHRA and CDR2 YSYEKL. CDR3 amino acids: CASSQGRLAGVGELFF. DNA of the CDR3: TGCGCCAGCAGCCAAGGGAGGCTAGCGGGAGTCGGGGAGCTGTTTTTT.

The chain recombines TRBV5-5 with TRBJ2-1, with D unresolved. Trimming shortened V by 1 base and J by 3 bases, and 5 bases separated the two germline ends. Germline V gene lookup returns CDR1 SGHKS and CDR2 YYEKEE (reference sequence). CDR3 length equals 13 residues. The CDR3 nucleotides are TGTGCCAGCAGCTTGAACTTCTACAATGAGCAGTTCTTC. It is translated as CASSLNFYNEQFF.

The chain recombines TRBV12-3 or TRBV12-4 with TRBJ2-1; perhaps TRBD1 as D (6 bases). Trimming removed 8 bases from V and 14 bases from J, with 13 bases in between. The CDR3 sequence is 10 residues long. The DNA of the CDR3 is TGTGCCAGCGGAAGGGGGTCAGAGTTCTTC. This sequence encodes CASGRGSEFF.

The V call is TRBV19, the J call TRBJ1-5, with 7 bases matching TRBD1. Germline values: CDR1 LNHDA, CDR2 SQIVND (reference sequence). The length of the CDR3 is 15 residues. The V segment lost 4 bases and the J segment 0 bases; nucleotides outside the gene matches: 3. The CDR3 DNA sequence: TGTGCCAGTAGTAGGGACAGACATAGCAATCAGCCCCAGCATTTT. The encoded protein is CASSRDRHSNQPQHF.

The chain employs TRBV9 and TRBJ1-4; D gene uncertain. Between the trimmed V and J ends, which lost 3 bases and 8 bases, there was a span of 14 bases. The CDR3 consists of 14 residues. Per germline, CDR1 SGDLS and CDR2 YYNGEE. The CDR3 is CASSDGEVGEKLFF. In DNA form, the CDR3 reads TGTGCCAGCAGCGATGGGGAGGTTGGAGAAAAACTGTTTTTT.

The V gene is TRBV5-1, the J gene TRBJ2-6, with 7 nucleotides matching TRBD1. Germline-derived CDR1 and CDR2 are SGHRS and YFSETQ. This CDR3 region has 18 residues. V gave up 5 bases and J gave up 0 bases; unmatched junction bases: 11. CDR3 DNA sequence: TGCGCCAGCAGTTGGGTAGACAGGGCCCTCTCTGGGGCCAACGTCCTGACTTTC. The encoded protein is CASSWVDRALSGANVLTF.

The chain has TRBV18 and TRBJ1-2; the D is unclear. The CDR3 covers 13 residues. V was pared by 3 bases and J by 5 bases, with 10 bases between. In germline, CDR1 is KGHSH, CDR2 LQKENI. CDR3 sequence: CASSPHREYGYTF. Written as DNA, the CDR3 is TGTGCCAGCTCACCCCACAGAGAATATGGCTACACCTTC.

The chain combines TRBV3-1 (or the pseudogene TRBV3-2) with TRBJ1-2; the D is unclear. V dropped 6 bases and J dropped 8 bases, with 16 bases sitting between them. This CDR3 comprises 13 residues. The germline gives CDR1 LGHDT, CDR2 YNNKEL (reference sequence). Written as DNA, the CDR3 is TGTGCCAGCAGTACCTTTACCGGGGAGGGCTACACCTTC. Translated: CASSTFTGEGYTF.

The chain couples TRBV7-9 to TRBJ1-1, with a possible D match to TRBD1 (5 bases). This CDR3 is 12 amino acids long. Germline loops: CDR1 SEHNR, CDR2 FQNEAQ (reference sequence). Trimming shortened V by 3 bases and J by 7 bases, and 9 bases separated the two germline ends. For the CDR3, the DNA is TGTGCCAGCAGCTTCGGGGCCGGTGAAGCTTTCTTT. Translating gives CASSFGAGEAFF. Full variable domain (missing parts from reference TRBV7-9 and TRBJ1-1): DTGVSQNPRHKITKRGQNVTFRCDPISEHNRLYWYRQTLGQGPEFLTYFQNEAQLEKSRLLSDRFSAERPKGSFSTLEIQRTEQGDSAMYLCASSFGAGEAFFGQGTRLTVV.

This chain joins TRBV6-5 and TRBJ1-2; a possible D gene is TRBD1 (5 bases). The CDR3 contains 14 residues. Germline CDR1 reads MNHEY; CDR2 reads SVGAGI. V was clipped by 6 bases and J by 7 bases, with 18 bases between them. The CDR3 protein is CASSLSGARGGYTF. The CDR3 DNA reads TGTGCCAGCAGCCTTAGCGGGGCGAGAGGTGGCTACACCTTC.

The chain uses TRBV2 and TRBJ2-2, with a weak D call TRBD1 (6 bases). Germline CDR1 is SNHLY and CDR2 is FYNNEI. The CDR3 is 13 residues long. V gave up 6 bases and J gave up 8 bases, with 13 bases separating them. The CDR3 bases are TGTGCCAGCAGGTCAGGGGAATCGGGGGAGCTGTTTTTT. It encodes CASRSGESGELFF.

The chain couples TRBV7-9 to TRBJ1-2, with 7 nucleotides matching TRBD1. Germline V gives CDR1 SEHNR, CDR2 FQNEAQ (reference sequence). The CDR3 runs 17 residues. V shed 5 bases, J shed 4 bases, and the junction held 16 bases outside the gene matches. The DNA of the CDR3 is TGTGCCAGCAGCCCAGGGGGTGGGGCTGTAGAATTCTATGGCTACACCTTC. Its protein product is CASSPGGGAVEFYGYTF.

The rearrangement links TRBV10-3 to TRBJ1-5; D call uncertain. This CDR3 contains 13 residues. V lost 2 bases and J lost 9, with 11 bases in between. The V gene's germline CDR1 is ENHRY and CDR2 SYGVKD. This chain's CDR3 is CAISEAGGGPQHF. The CDR3 nucleotides are TGTGCCATCAGTGAGGCCGGCGGAGGGCCCCAGCATTTT.

J is TRBJ1-2 and V is TRBV28, with D maybe TRBD1 (5 bases). The CDR3 totals 14 residues. Germline V gives CDR1 MDHEN, CDR2 SYDVKM. V was pared by 5 bases and J by 7 bases, with 17 bases between. The CDR3 here is CASSPSGTRSGYTF. CDR3 nucleotides: TGTGCCAGCAGTCCCTCCGGGACCAGGAGTGGCTACACCTTC.

The chain is built from TRBV7-3 and TRBJ1-2; no clear D gene. V was cut by 2 bases and J by 4 bases, with 8 bases left in between. There are 13 residues in the CDR3. Germline CDR1 and CDR2: SGHTA and FQGTGA. The CDR3, as DNA: TGTGCCAGCAGCTTAGATCCCTCCTATGGCTACACCTTC. It encodes CASSLDPSYGYTF. The variable domain in full, completed from reference TRBV7-3 and TRBJ1-2, reads GAGVSQTPSNKVTEKGKYVELRCDPISGHTALYWYRQSLGQGPEFLIYFQGTGAADDSGLPNDRFFAVRPEGSVSTLKIQRTERGDSAVYLCASSLDPSYGYTFGSGTRLTVV.

The rearrangement uses TRBV19 and TRBJ1-1, with 9 bases matching TRBD1. The CDR3 runs to 15 residues. Trimming at V came to 1 base and at J to 1 base, leaving 1 base not matched to a gene. Germline V gives CDR1 LNHDA, CDR2 SQIVND (reference sequence). CDR3 residues: CASSIGGQGNTEAFF. The CDR3 DNA is TGTGCCAGTAGTATAGGGGGACAGGGGAACACTGAAGCTTTCTTT.

The chain has TRBV19 and TRBJ1-5; the D gene is possibly TRBD1 (5 bases). This CDR3 is built from 13 residues. The V and J ends lost 6 bases and 5 bases respectively, with 11 bases between them. CDR1 is LNHDA, CDR2 SQIVND, per germline (reference sequence). The CDR3 loop reads CASRGDFYQPQHF. The CDR3 region has the DNA TGTGCCAGTAGGGGGGACTTTTATCAGCCCCAGCATTTT.